The 11 T cell receptor beta chains below all came from one sample that was sequenced in a study of blood T cell repertoires in COVID-19. Generated by immunoSEQ multiplex PCR, the TCRdb table keeps only in-frame clones and is missing some. The repertoire includes roughly 200,000 clones, 88% of them detected once, and under 3% sits in the top ten. Sequencing was carried out using PBMCs or T cells enriched from blood (not recorded which). The receptors here all came from a woman in her thirties who had recovered from COVID-19.

The rearrangement links TRBV7-9 to TRBJ1-2, with TRBD1 matching over 7 bases. After removal of 0 bases from V and 6 bases from J, the junction contained 1 base not matched to a gene. The CDR3 sequence is 13 residues long. The germline CDR1 and CDR2 sequences are SEHNR and FQNEAQ (reference sequence). CDR3 nucleotide sequence: TGTGCCAGCAGCTTAGCCGACAGGGATGGCTACACCTTC. Protein: CASSLADRDGYTF.

The V gene is TRBV19, the J gene TRBJ2-7; D is unclear. The CDR3 sequence is 13 residues long. Germline CDR1 LNHDA, CDR2 SQIVND (reference sequence). V was clipped by 5 bases and J by 2 bases, with 10 bases between them. The CDR3 DNA reads as TGTGCCAGTAGTGAAGTCAGTACCTACGAGCAGTACTTC. It translates to CASSEVSTYEQYF.

The genes are TRBV18 and TRBJ2-1, with 7 bases that match TRBD1. The germline CDR1 and CDR2 sequences are KGHSH and LQKENI. Germline trimming cut 0 bases from V and 0 bases from J; bases unmatched to any gene: 2. The CDR3 length is 16 residues. The CDR3 DNA is TGTGCCAGCTCACCACCTGGGACAGCCTCCTACAATGAGCAGTTCTTC. Translation gives CASSPPGTASYNEQFF. Complete variable domain (other parts from reference TRBV18 and TRBJ2-1): NAGVMQNPRHLVRRRGQEARLRCSPMKGHSHVYWYRQLPEEGLKFMVYLQKENIIDESGMPKERFSAEFPKEGPSILRIQQVVRGDSAAYFCASSPPGTASYNEQFFGPGTRLTVL.

The gene calls are TRBV3-1 (or the pseudogene TRBV3-2) and TRBJ1-2, with 11 bases lining up with TRBD1. Germline V gene sequence: CDR1 LGHDT, CDR2 YNNKEL (reference sequence). This CDR3 spans 15 amino acids. Trimming removed 4 bases from V and 4 bases from J; junction bases left unmatched: 5. CDR3: CASSPNGQGAYGYTF. The CDR3 nucleotides are TGTGCCAGCAGCCCCAATGGACAGGGGGCCTATGGCTACACCTTC.

Written as DNA, the CDR3 is TGTGCCAGCAGCTTACAGGGTAAAGGGTCCTACAATGAGCAGTTCTTC. This translates into CASSLQGKGSYNEQFF. The chain carries TRBV5-5 and TRBJ2-1, with D possibly matching TRBD1 (6 bases). V dropped 2 bases and J dropped 1 base, with 13 bases sitting between them. Germline V gene sequence: CDR1 SGHKS, CDR2 YYEKEE (reference sequence). The CDR3 has 16 amino acids.

The CDR3 loop reads CAISETRGSGNTIYF. Written as DNA, the CDR3 is TGTGCCATCAGTGAGACCAGGGGCTCTGGAAACACCATATATTTT. This rearrangement joins TRBV10-3 to TRBJ1-3; possible D gene TRBD1, 6 bases. The ends were cut back, 2 bases at V and 0 bases at J, with 8 bases in the middle. The CDR3 spans 15 residues. CDR1 and CDR2 (germline): ENHRY, SYGVKD.

The V and J genes are TRBV6-9 and TRBJ2-3, with 12 bases lining up with TRBD2. The CDR3 covers 18 residues. The germline CDR1 and CDR2 sequences are MNHGY and SVAAGI. V lost 2 bases and J lost 4; bases outside the gene matches: 10. The CDR3 DNA reads TGTGCCAGCAGTTATCCTAGGACTAGCGGGGTCTGGGCAGATACGCAGTATTTT. Translated: CASSYPRTSGVWADTQYF.

This CDR3 reads CASSQGASGVITQYF. The CDR3 bases are TGTGCCAGCAGCCAAGGGGCTAGCGGGGTGATAACGCAGTATTTT. This sequence joins TRBV3-1 (or the pseudogene TRBV3-2) and TRBJ2-3, with 9 bases that match TRBD2. This CDR3 contains 15 residues. V gave up 1 base and J gave up 9 bases; unmatched junction bases: 8. In germline, CDR1 is LGHDT, CDR2 YNNKEL (reference sequence).

The rearrangement links TRBV7-3 to TRBJ2-1, with TRBD2 identical over 10 bases. Trimming cost V 3 bases and J 8 bases; bases outside gene matches: 10. The CDR3 loop spans 16 amino acids. Germline CDR1 is SGHTA and CDR2 is FQGTGA. CDR3 bases: TGTGCCAGCAGCTTCCTAGCGGGGGCCTTTAGGGATGAGCAGTTCTTC. It yields the protein CASSFLAGAFRDEQFF.

CDR3 protein: CASSENYKAGGPQETQYF. CDR3 nucleotides: TGTGCCAGCAGTGAAAACTATAAAGCGGGGGGCCCGCAAGAGACCCAGTACTTC. V usage is TRBV6-1 and J usage is TRBJ2-5; 9 nucleotides align to TRBD2. Germline CDR1 reads MNHNS; CDR2 reads SASEGT. The ends lost 2 bases at V and 2 bases at J; junction bases unmatched: 12. This CDR3 is built from 18 residues.

The chain is built from TRBV18 and TRBJ1-6, with 10 bases matching TRBD1. Losses at the gene ends were 5 bases for V and 11 bases for J; bases not matched to a gene: 6. This CDR3 contains 14 residues. Germline V gives CDR1 KGHSH, CDR2 LQKENI. CDR3 sequence (DNA): TGTGCCAGCTCATCCCGGGACAGGGGTGCACCCCTCCACTTT. Its protein product is CASSSRDRGAPLHF.